This TCR beta chain was obtained from a study of spatial heterogeneity in lung cancer. This clonotype was observed at least ten times. Deletions cut 5 bases from V and 4 bases from J, with 4 bases between. The CDR3 extends over 11 amino acids. The germline CDR1 and CDR2 sequences are SGHTA and FQGNSA. Each CDR3 protein gets one entry after TCRdb re-called the 5' RACE reads with MiXCR. In the table there are roughly 48,000 distinct CDR3 sequences, about 5.8% of which are singletons. Regarding time point: sample taken at primary tumor resection. Tumor, nontumor lung or frozen PBMC supplied whole RNA, sequenced without sorting. The approximately 70 donors had untreated early-stage non-small cell lung cancer.

The clonotype originates from a male donor with early-stage non-small cell lung cancer. Here the sequenced sample was PBMCs, taken at surgery. The V call is TRBV7-2, the J call TRBJ2-3; unclear D gene. CDR3 loop: CASSLSDTQYF. For the CDR3, the DNA is TGTGCCAGCAGCCTCTCAGATACGCAGTATTTT.